This T cell receptor beta chain was retrieved from a study of long-term antiretroviral therapy in people with HIV (dated by TCRdb to 2021 to 2024). Study-wide context: The earliest samples were collected approximately a decade before the 2015 WHO recommendation for immediate ART, a period when ART was typically delayed until CD4 counts fell. A retrospective serial study tested whether changes in peripheral blood TRB repertoire composition and diversity were associated with ART initiation and durable HIV suppression. A total of roughly 200 cryopreserved PBMC samples came from a few dozen adults with confirmed HIV infection and were collected serially over a mean of roughly 6 years (range 1-12). Among the 30 to 35 participants with HIV, over nine were female. No cross-contamination during QIAcube processing was seen in test extractions of a monoclonal T-cell line run alongside a few dozen polyclonal samples. Summary of the overall study and its limitations: Since PBMC availability was limited, sequencing covered only the TCR beta chain, with no alpha chain pairing. HIV repertoires had narrower CDR3 length ranges than controls, and the network structure suggested an antigen-experienced repertoire that shifted only slightly toward naive after ART. Expanded TRB clones identified before ART initiation dominated the repertoire at all time points, although this dominance fluctuated and declined in many PLHIV after ART. No data were available on ART adherence, viral resistance or therapy changes, limiting inferences about post-ART repertoire changes. Starting ART was linked to a significant rise in TRB diversity, yet even after long-term ART the diversity remained significantly lower than in transplant donor controls. Because cell numbers in pre-ART samples were limited, unsorted PBMC were profiled instead of sorted CD4+ and CD8+ T cells. Samples dated from the mid-2000s to the late 2010s, and the ART regimens used may be less effective than current ones.

V sheds 4 bases and J sheds 1 base, leaving 10 bases between their ends. From cysteine to phenylalanine, the CDR3 is 14 amino acids long. This entry keeps only the CDR3 DNA: 42 bases, framed from base 1. CDR1 and CDR2 are drawn from the germline V gene: MNHNS, SASEGT. Sequencing of the TRB variable region was done with the immunoSEQ hsTCRB v3.0 assay at survey level resolution. The targeted TRB sequencing depth was roughly 40,000-50,000 T-cell genomes per sample. TRB libraries were pooled and sequenced on an Illumina MiSeq using a v3 150-cycle kit. The published analysis was carried out like this. Repertoire analysis ran in R within a reproducible Nextflow workflow covering QC, data transformation and analysis. Custom analyses were implemented in LymphoSeq2, an R package for AIRR-Seq data exploration. A handful of samples that produced fewer than 5000 total TRB sequences were removed, so 190 or so HIV repertoires were analyzed. Of the roughly 180 retained HIV repertoires, over 55 were collected before and more than 120 after ART initiation. Repertoires were downsampled to 5000 TRB nucleotide sequences, and summary statistics were averaged over 100 downsampling iterations. Only TRB sequences with CDR3 regions of at least seven amino acids were retained for analysis. Two measures captured diversity: a Shannon entropy-derived clonality score and the Gini coefficient. In repertoire networks, the top 5000 CDR3 amino acid sequences were linked whenever an edit distance of one separated two sequences. For TRB CDR3 amino acid sequences, antigen specificity groups and MHC restriction were predicted with GLIPH2. Known CMV, EBV, HIV or tissue antigen associations were flagged by matching CDR3 amino acid sequences against VDJdb and McPAS-TCR. Pre-ART, post-ART and control groups were compared with Wilcoxon signed-rank tests and Holm-Bonferroni correction. Drawn from immuneACCESS, this table holds only the in-frame rearrangements with V and J called that TCRdb kept. Clones are partly lost; checked studies trace under half to an unresolved V gene and leave the rest unexplained. V and J calls and clone size are copied from that table; D and trimming were computed from the DNA. Recorded for this sample are 17,000 or so clones; under 80% of them occurred a single time. Roughly 14% of the sample is in the top ten clones.

Inclusion was restricted to participants for whom at least one PBMC sample before ART initiation and at least two post-ART samples were available. Treatment was received in the United States of America by all participants with HIV. Cryopreserved samples of roughly 0.85-11 million PBMC were thawed and washed before DNA extraction. At the time of the earliest PBMC sample, participants with HIV were aged between about 20 and 60 years. Each participant contributed PBMC samples from 1-4 timepoints before ART initiation and 2-8 timepoints after ART initiation, with a median of 7 samples. For every participant, serial HIV viral load, CD4+ T-cell count, ART history and demographic data were obtained. Using a Qiagen kit on a QIAcube, genomic DNA was extracted from unsorted PBMC, with samples processed in batches of 12. About this clone itself: The antigen this receptor binds is unknown. Base qualities are missing; no much larger clone stands one base away.

The sequence is built from TRBV6-1 and TRBJ1-2; a tentative D call is TRBD1 (5 bases match). The origin of this receptor is a man under 40 with HIV. This specimen consisted of unsorted PBMCs, obtained 2.1 years before starting antiretroviral therapy. The CDR3 protein sequence reads: CASSGETDNYGYTF. The nucleotide sequence is TGTGCCAGCAGTGGGGAGACAGATAACTATGGCTACACCTTC.